These 21 T cell receptor beta chains originate from one sample sequenced in a study of blood T cell repertoires in COVID-19. Method: immunoSEQ multiplex PCR; TCRdb's copy keeps in-frame clones and lacks some. The data hold 150,000 to 200,000 clones, with roughly four fifths observed a single time. Material: PBMCs or T cells enriched from blood (not recorded which). These receptors were obtained from a man aged 50 or older who had recovered from COVID-19.

This chain links TRBV11-2 with TRBJ2-5; possibly TRBD2 for D (6 bases). The V end lost 5 bases, the J end lost 0 bases, and 10 bases lay between the germline ends. Germline V gives CDR1 SGHAT, CDR2 FQNNGV. CDR3 size: 14 residues. This CDR3 is CASSVERDQETQYF. CDR3 nucleotide sequence: TGTGCCAGCAGCGTCGAGCGGGACCAAGAGACCCAGTACTTC.

The chain has TRBV28 and TRBJ2-7, with D possibly TRBD1 on 5 matching bases. Germline V gene data show CDR1 as MDHEN and CDR2 as SYDVKM. V lost 10 bases, J lost 3 bases, and 7 bases lay in between. The CDR3 covers 10 residues. The CDR3 DNA is TGTGCCATCCAGGGCTACGAGCAGTACTTC. Amino acids: CAIQGYEQYF.

This clone appeared a single time. The chain carries TRBV5-1 and TRBJ1-1; D remains unclear. Per the germline V gene, CDR1 is SGHRS and CDR2 is YFSETQ. This CDR3 contains 14 residues. V lost 1 base, J lost 3 bases, and 10 bases lay in between. The CDR3 loop reads CASSLSDFDTEAFF. The CDR3 nucleotides are TGCGCCAGCAGCTTGAGTGACTTTGACACTGAAGCTTTCTTT.

This clone appeared once. The chain carries TRBV28 and TRBJ2-7; D might be TRBD2 (7 bases). V was cut by 7 bases and J by 0 bases, with 16 bases left in between. The CDR3 has 15 residues. The germline V gene encodes CDR1 MDHEN and CDR2 SYDVKM. Here the CDR3 DNA reads TGTGCCAGCACAAGAGGGGGGGGGAGCTCCTACGAGCAGTACTTC. The encoded protein is CASTRGGGSSYEQYF. Full variable domain (missing parts from reference TRBV28 and TRBJ2-7): DVKVTQSSRYLVKRTGEKVFLECVQDMDHENMFWYRQDPGLGLRLIYFSYDVKMKEKGDIPEGYSVSREKKERFSLILESASTNQTSMYLCASTRGGGSSYEQYFGPGTRLTVT.

The chain recombines TRBV19 with TRBJ2-2, with D hard to call. This CDR3 is built from 15 residues. V was cut by 10 bases and J by 4 bases, with 19 bases left in between. Germline CDR1 and CDR2: LNHDA and SQIVND (reference sequence). CDR3 residues: CATSRRLGGTGELFF. The CDR3 nucleotides read TGTGCCACCTCGCGGCGGCTAGGCGGCACCGGGGAGCTGTTTTTT.

The genes are TRBV7-2 and TRBJ2-5, with D possibly being TRBD2 (6 bases). This CDR3 is built from 13 residues. CDR1 and CDR2 (germline): SGHTA, FQGNSA. Trimming shortened V by 4 bases and J by 5 bases, and 11 bases separated the two germline ends. The CDR3 sequence is CASSSSGRETQYF. The CDR3 region has the DNA TGTGCCAGCAGCTCGTCAGGGAGGGAGACCCAGTACTTC.

This chain links TRBV30 with TRBJ1-1; D not certain. The CDR3 has 13 residues. The V end lost 0 bases, the J end lost 0 bases, and 5 bases lay between the germline ends. Germline loops: CDR1 GTSNPN, CDR2 SVGIG (reference sequence). CDR3 nucleotides: TGTGCCTGGAGTGTAGCCCTGAACACTGAAGCTTTCTTT. Its translation: CAWSVALNTEAFF.

The V call is TRBV15, the J call TRBJ1-2, with D possibly matching TRBD1 (6 bases). This CDR3 has 15 amino acids. Trimming stripped 3 bases from V and 2 bases from J, with 13 bases between. Germline V gives CDR1 LNHNV, CDR2 YYDKDF (reference sequence). CDR3 region: CATSSGNRENYGYTF. In DNA, the CDR3 is TGTGCCACCAGCAGTGGAAACAGGGAAAACTATGGCTACACCTTC.

J is TRBJ1-4 and V is TRBV3-1 (or the pseudogene TRBV3-2), with a tentative D call TRBD1 (5 bases). Germline-derived CDR1 and CDR2 are LGHDT and YNNKEL (reference sequence). Trimming shortened V by 3 bases and J by 5 bases, and 22 bases separated the two germline ends. The CDR3 is made up of 18 amino acids. DNA of the CDR3: TGTGCCAGCAGCCACCAAGGTTTCGCACCCGGGGGGAATGAAAAACTGTTTTTT. Translation: CASSHQGFAPGGNEKLFF.

This clone was seen a handful of times. V gene TRBV21-1 combines with J gene TRBJ1-2. TRBV21-1 represents a pseudogene. The CDR3 is 11 residues long. The CDR3 protein is CASSAFMVDTF. CDR3 in DNA: TGTGCCAGCAGCGCGTTTATGGTGGACACCTTC.

A word on this clone: Within the sample, other DNA sequences also encode this same CDR3. The gene calls are TRBV6-5 and TRBJ1-1; TRBD1 matches 7 bases. Germline trimming cut 5 bases from V and 5 bases from J; bases unmatched to any gene: 5. Germline CDR1 is MNHEY and CDR2 is SVGAGI. The CDR3 runs 13 residues. DNA for the CDR3: TGTGCCAGCAGTCGACAGGGCGGGACTGAAGCTTTCTTT. Its protein is CASSRQGGTEAFF.

The genes are TRBV18 and TRBJ2-1; possible D gene TRBD2, 5 bases. Between the trimmed V and J ends, which lost 2 bases and 7 bases, there was a span of 12 bases. Germline CDR1 is KGHSH and CDR2 is LQKENI. The length of the CDR3 is 14 residues. The chain's CDR3 is CASSPGSWGNEQFF. DNA for the CDR3: TGTGCCAGCTCACCAGGGAGTTGGGGTAATGAGCAGTTCTTC.

This clone occurred many times. This sequence joins TRBV28 and TRBJ2-7, with TRBD2 matching over 9 bases. This CDR3 spans 15 amino acids. The ends lost 5 bases at V and 3 bases at J; junction bases unmatched: 8. CDR1 MDHEN and CDR2 SYDVKM come from the germline V gene. CDR3 sequence reads: CASSVRAGGNYEQYF. DNA of the CDR3: TGTGCCAGCAGTGTAAGGGCGGGAGGGAACTACGAGCAGTACTTC.

This clone was counted once. The V and J genes are TRBV7-9 and TRBJ2-5; TRBD1 agrees at 8 bases. Germline trimming cut 5 bases from V and 5 bases from J; bases unmatched to any gene: 19. Germline values: CDR1 SEHNR, CDR2 FQNEAQ (reference sequence). The CDR3 is 18 residues long. CDR3 residues: CASSPAAPGQAIRETQYF. CDR3 DNA sequence: TGTGCCAGCAGCCCTGCTGCTCCGGGACAGGCTATCCGGGAGACCCAGTACTTC.

The chain joins TRBV7-3 to TRBJ2-1; TRBD2 matches 10 bases. Germline CDR1 SGHTA, CDR2 FQGTGA. CDR3 length equals 15 residues. V lost 0 bases, J lost 7 bases, and 3 bases stayed unmatched. The CDR3 region is CASSLTGLAANEQFF. The CDR3 nucleotides read TGTGCCAGCAGCTTAACCGGACTAGCGGCTAATGAGCAGTTCTTC. Full variable domain (outside the CDR3, taken from reference TRBV7-3 and TRBJ2-1): GAGVSQTPSNKVTEKGKYVELRCDPISGHTALYWYRQSLGQGPEFLIYFQGTGAADDSGLPNDRFFAVRPEGSVSTLKIQRTERGDSAVYLCASSLTGLAANEQFFGPGTRLTVL.

This clone came up a few times. V gene TRBV7-9 combines with J gene TRBJ2-1; 13 nucleotides agree with TRBD2. The CDR3 runs to 13 residues. V shed 3 bases and J 13 bases; nucleotides not matched to a gene: 3. CDR1 and CDR2 from the germline V gene are SEHNR and FQNEAQ (reference sequence). The CDR3, as DNA: TGTGCCAGCAGCTTCGGACTAGCGGGAGATCAGTTCTTC. This codes for CASSFGLAGDQFF.

The V call is TRBV3-1 (or the pseudogene TRBV3-2), the J call TRBJ2-5; TRBD2 matches 9 bases. Germline V gene data show CDR1 as LGHDT and CDR2 as YNNKEL (reference sequence). The CDR3 loop spans 17 amino acids. Germline trimming cut 1 base from V and 7 bases from J; bases unmatched to any gene: 13. Here the CDR3 reads CASSQGMPRRGGGTQYF. CDR3 DNA sequence: TGTGCCAGCAGCCAAGGGATGCCTCGGCGGGGGGGCGGGACCCAGTACTTC.

The chain uses TRBV7-9 and TRBJ2-7; 12 bases map to TRBD2. V shed 7 bases and J 7 bases; nucleotides not matched to a gene: 5. The CDR3 runs to 13 residues. Per germline, CDR1 SEHNR and CDR2 FQNEAQ (reference sequence). CDR3 sequence: CASTRLAGEEQYF. CDR3 coding DNA: TGTGCCAGCACCAGACTAGCGGGAGAAGAGCAGTACTTC.

To note about this clone: At one end, the junction sequence differs from germline, possibly due to a read error. The rearrangement joins TRBV11-1 to TRBJ1-1; the D gene is possibly TRBD1 (5 bases). CDR3 size: 12 residues. CDR1 and CDR2 from the germline V gene are SGHAT and FQDESV (reference sequence). CDR3 nucleotide sequence: TGTGCCAGCAGCTTCGCCGCGGGGGGTGCTATCTTT. Translation gives CASSFAAGGAIF.

The chain has TRBV7-9 and TRBJ2-7; 7 positions agree with TRBD2. Trimming cost V 9 bases and J 0 bases; bases outside gene matches: 8. The CDR3 totals 14 residues. Per the germline V gene, CDR1 is SEHNR and CDR2 is FQNEAQ (reference sequence). The CDR3 here is CASSSSGDSYEQYF. Here the CDR3 DNA reads TGTGCCAGTTCCTCTAGCGGCGACTCCTACGAGCAGTACTTC.

This chain joins TRBV5-4 and TRBJ1-5, with a weak D call TRBD1 (5 bases). Germline V gene lookup returns CDR1 SGHNT and CDR2 YYREEE (reference sequence). V was cut by 0 bases and J by 1 base, with 11 bases left in between. The CDR3 loop spans 16 amino acids. In DNA form, the CDR3 reads TGTGCCAGCAGCTTGGGGGGGGATCGAAGCAATCAGCCCCAGCATTTT. This encodes CASSLGGDRSNQPQHF.